This T cell receptor (beta chain) was profiled in a study of early T cells in non-severe SARS-CoV-2 infection. For the study at large: Unsorted whole-blood RNA was sequenced in bulk, leaving chains unpaired.

This clonotype was found many times. Its antigen is not known. Study-level points and caveats: Anti-spike CD8 responses were favored by VDJdb matching, which missed private and CD4 specificities.

Trimming cost V 0 bases and J 3 bases, with 9 bases left between them. This CDR3 is built from 15 residues. The V gene's germline CDR1 is SGHTA and CDR2 FQGNSA. The TCR library protocol attached unique molecular identifiers to the individual cDNA molecules. TCRdb re-analysed the 5' RACE reads in MiXCR, keeping a single row per CDR3 protein. Among about 42,000 distinct CDR3 sequences listed, roughly 6% were seen once. Sequenced material: whole blood, taken at baseline. V gene TRBV7-2 combines with J gene TRBJ1-5; no definite D call. The receptor's source is an adult who was a healthcare worker with PCR-confirmed SARS-CoV-2 infection or an uninfected control (not recorded which). This CDR3 is CASSLAARLNQPQHF. The CDR3 region has the DNA TGTGCCAGCAGCTTAGCTGCCCGGCTCAATCAGCCCCAGCATTTT.